The clone carrying this TCR beta chain has only one observation. The source of the sample is a study of blood T cell repertoires in COVID-19. The overall study: Acute and convalescent COVID-19 samples came from the United States, Italy and Spain. PBMCs, B-cell-depleted T cells, or T cells were the source of the cDNA or gDNA that made up the material.

Methods used by the authors: Reference gene primer amplification gave nucleated cell count estimates. TCRdb's table, derived via immunoSEQ multiplex PCR, lists solely in-frame clones and lacks some. V, J and clone size are those of that table, while D and trimming were read from the DNA. The sample yields fewer than 70,000 clones, over 75% seen once. The clonotype was recovered from an elderly man with acute or convalescent COVID-19. The sequenced material came from peripheral blood.

The CDR3 loop is CASSDTGVGGYTF. The CDR3 coding sequence is TGTGCCAGCAGCGATACAGGGGTTGGTGGCTACACCTTC. The chain carries TRBV5-6 and TRBJ1-2, with 7 bases aligning to TRBD1. Germline trimming cut 4 bases from V and 7 bases from J; bases unmatched to any gene: 7. The CDR3 covers 13 residues. Germline assignment: CDR1 SGHDT and CDR2 YYEEEE.